The source of this TCR beta chain is a study of T cell responses to AZD1222 COVID-19 vaccine. The overall study: Pooled in the analysis were second doses at about 4 or about 12 weeks. Study-wide results and caveats: Per reports, nearly half of all spike-specific TCRs target regions that are unmutated in variants. When two AZD1222 doses had been given, Spike-specific TCR breadth and depth rose. The sample set comprised mostly white British donors with more females, and clonal diversity was possibly underestimated.

Comment on this clone: Its matching antigen is unknown.

The CDR3 has 16 amino acids. Germline CDR1 reads MNHEY; CDR2 reads SVGEGT. V shed 6 bases, J shed 6 bases, and the junction held 13 bases outside the gene matches. Sequencing used immunoSEQ multiplex PCR; TCRdb keeps in-frame clones, though not all of them. The data hold tens of thousands of clones, with about nine tenths observed a single time. The rearrangement links TRBV6-2 or TRBV6-3 to TRBJ1-5; 8 bases line up with TRBD1. The clonotype comes from an adult in good health. Sample: peripheral blood, taken on day 0 of AZD1222 vaccination. CDR3 in DNA: TGTGCCAGCAGCCGCTCCCCGGACAGGGTAGCTCAGCCCCAGCATTTT. It codes for CASSRSPDRVAQPQHF.